This is a list of T cell receptor beta chains from one sample in a study of cytomegalovirus exposure and HLA in healthy donors. The repertoire was sequenced with immunoSEQ multiplex PCR; TCRdb's copy has only in-frame clones and lacks some. This table holds around 120,000 clones. The sequenced sample consisted of PBMCs. The source is a man between 18 and 29 years old in good health and CMV-seronegative. Both conserved end residues are part of each CDR3.

v_gene | CDR3aa
TRBV15 | CATSRVYDRGQTQYF
TRBV6-1 | CASSEAAGRIYEQYF
TRBV27 | CASSLWGSGVTETQYF
TRBV6-5 | CASSLYSTDTQYF
TRBV28 | CASTLLQGGLSEQYF
TRBV9 | CASSEIRGLEAFF
TRBV19 | CASSSQGRTEAFF
TRBV4-1 | CASSLPGTGSSYEQYF
TRBV10-1 | CASSIIPATNEKLFF
TRBV9 | CASSAQGQFNQPQHF